This T cell receptor beta chain was documented in a study of CD8 T cells in ankylosing spondylitis. Study results and caveats: Disease-linked clones displayed a CD8+ phenotype and appeared relatively rarely in peripheral blood. Reportedly, disease-linked clones are significantly enriched in ankylosing spondylitis patients' matched synovial fluid. Several highly homologous variants made up a TCR beta motif, and this motif appeared characteristic of ankylosing spondylitis blood. Past research had described some motif variants in reactive arthritis synovial fluid and blood.

In germline, CDR1 is MNHEY, CDR2 SMNVEV (reference sequence). This CDR3 has 15 amino acids. V lost 1 base, J lost 1 base, and 9 bases lay in between. Libraries for TCR beta were made by quantitative 5'-RACE with molecular barcodes. Each CDR3 protein gets one entry after TCRdb re-called the 5' RACE reads with MiXCR. Of roughly 670,000 distinct CDR3 sequences in the sample, under 20% are singletons; the top ten hold about 19%. At least ten counts were recorded for this clonotype. What it binds is unknown. This sequence joins TRBV27 and TRBJ2-3; weak D call: TRBD2 (5 bases). The sequence derives from a male donor with ankylosing spondylitis. The sequenced sample consisted of blood, either unsorted or a sorted T cell fraction (not recorded which). The CDR3 DNA sequence: TGTGCCAGCAGTTTATTGAGGGCTGGCACAGATACGCAGTATTTT. It codes for CASSLLRAGTDTQYF.